A selection of T cell receptor beta chains follows, all from one sample in a study of blood T cell repertoires in COVID-19. TCRdb's copy holds only in-frame clones and misses some; the assay was immunoSEQ multiplex PCR. The table includes about 37,000 clones, 87% detected once. The sample consisted of peripheral blood. The receptors were sampled from a human donor in a cohort sampled during active COVID-19. Each CDR3 is given without its conserved first and last residue. The size of a clone is reported for some rows only, either as once, few or many, or as a class for expanded clones.

TRBV5-1 . ASSSGQSYNEQF
TRBV3-1/TRBV3-2 . ASSQEKRGGLTQY
TRBV19 few ASSPASGAPRSYEQY
TRBV6-2/TRBV6-3 . ASSYSRDNEQF
TRBV9 . ASSVDSNYGYT
TRBV7-9 . ASSLRGGPVSTDTQY
TRBV5-1 . ASSLGTGPYEQY
TRBV11-2 . ASSKGGITEAF
TRBV7-6 . ASSLEASGTSYNEQF
TRBV5-1 few ASSLVGVTYEQY
TRBV5-1 . ASSTGALRDTQY
TRBV6-5 . ASSLGQGNGYT
TRBV2 . ASRPDRGRADTQY
TRBV4-3 . ASSKRATNEKLF
TRBV6-5 . ASSYGGHQPQH
TRBV28 . ASSFGGSGNTIY
TRBV29-1 . SAATGFTEAF
TRBV9 . ASSNEQGFGYT
TRBV6-5 once ASSTDSINSPLH
TRBV7-9 . ASSPGPGSSYEQY
TRBV29-1 . SVTPGTSGILSLQY
TRBV5-4 . ASSLSSGGKDTQY
TRBV7-2 . ASSKGQVYGYT
TRBV6-5 . ASSPGQLYNEQF
TRBV6-2/TRBV6-3 . ASSYPGQGTYEQY
TRBV4-3 . ASSQDVARGRYGYT
TRBV4-3 . ASSQDQGVNYGYT
TRBV7-3 once ASSLQGANTGELF
TRBV28 . ASRRTGGTEAF
TRBV11-3 . ASSLDQGGSNHQGTQY
TRBV4-1 . ASSRGETSGGTYNEQF
TRBV19 . ASSIASGGEPPLH
TRBV14 . ASSQFYGLADTQY
TRBV3-1/TRBV3-2 . ASSQDQRRGAEAF
TRBV11-2 . ASSLKLAGAGTGELF
TRBV6-2/TRBV6-3 once ASSYWQGYENIQY
TRBV19 . ASSIQGAPQNIQY
TRBV7-9 . ASSPTGVNEQY
TRBV12-3/TRBV12-4 . ASVDRMTEAF
TRBV24-1 . ATSDSSGGAYNEQF
TRBV7-2 . ASSLVPRGILDT
TRBV6-2/TRBV6-3 . ASSRHSAYEQY
TRBV11-2 . ASSFVGQGIEQY
TRBV5-4 once ASSSGPRGTGELF
TRBV19 . ATRGFGNEQY
TRBV6-5 . ASSYSGVGGYT
TRBV13 . ASSRRGTGELF
TRBV4-3 . ASSQGDGTGFGYT
TRBV7-8 . ASSPRGRGYGYT